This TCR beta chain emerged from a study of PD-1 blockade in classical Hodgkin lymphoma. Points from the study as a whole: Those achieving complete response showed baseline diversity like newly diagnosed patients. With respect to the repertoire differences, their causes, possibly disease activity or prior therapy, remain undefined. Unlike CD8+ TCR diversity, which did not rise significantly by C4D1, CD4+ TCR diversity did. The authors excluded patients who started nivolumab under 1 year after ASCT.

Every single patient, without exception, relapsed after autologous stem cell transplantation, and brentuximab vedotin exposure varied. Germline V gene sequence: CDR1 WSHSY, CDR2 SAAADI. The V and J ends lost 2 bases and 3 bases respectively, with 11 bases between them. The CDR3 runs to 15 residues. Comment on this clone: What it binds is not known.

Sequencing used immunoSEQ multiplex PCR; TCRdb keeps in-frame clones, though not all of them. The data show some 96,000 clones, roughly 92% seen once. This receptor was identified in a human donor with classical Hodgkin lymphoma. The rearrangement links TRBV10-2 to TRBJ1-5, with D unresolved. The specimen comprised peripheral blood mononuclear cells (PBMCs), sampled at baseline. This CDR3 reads CASSEKVGVNQPQHF. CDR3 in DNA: TGCGCCAGCAGTGAGAAGGTTGGGGTCAATCAGCCCCAGCATTTT.